This entry features one TCR beta chain sequence. Its antigen is still unknown. The CDR3 covers 15 residues. Germline trimming cut 2 bases from V and 3 bases from J; bases unmatched to any gene: 3. Germline V CDR1 and CDR2: MNHNS, SASEGT. These data come from a study of cytomegalovirus exposure and HLA in healthy donors. Study findings and constraints: Specific recognition of CMV antigens was confirmed in vitro for three chains (all CMV-associated). The study found most TCR sequences rare, yet found some public TCRs in many donors.

Donors came from a validation cohort of some 110 subjects, distinct from the first 666-subject cohort. Method: immunoSEQ multiplex PCR; TCRdb's copy keeps in-frame clones and lacks some. The data hold 100,000 to 150,000 clones, with around 90% observed a single time. What was sequenced was PBMCs. The receptor was derived from a woman aged 18-29 years in good health and CMV-seronegative. This chain joins TRBV6-1 and TRBJ2-1, with TRBD2 matching over 8 bases. The CDR3 region has the DNA TGTGCCAGCAGTGAAACCGGGGGGGGCTACAATGAGCAGTTCTTC. Its translation is CASSETGGGYNEQFF.